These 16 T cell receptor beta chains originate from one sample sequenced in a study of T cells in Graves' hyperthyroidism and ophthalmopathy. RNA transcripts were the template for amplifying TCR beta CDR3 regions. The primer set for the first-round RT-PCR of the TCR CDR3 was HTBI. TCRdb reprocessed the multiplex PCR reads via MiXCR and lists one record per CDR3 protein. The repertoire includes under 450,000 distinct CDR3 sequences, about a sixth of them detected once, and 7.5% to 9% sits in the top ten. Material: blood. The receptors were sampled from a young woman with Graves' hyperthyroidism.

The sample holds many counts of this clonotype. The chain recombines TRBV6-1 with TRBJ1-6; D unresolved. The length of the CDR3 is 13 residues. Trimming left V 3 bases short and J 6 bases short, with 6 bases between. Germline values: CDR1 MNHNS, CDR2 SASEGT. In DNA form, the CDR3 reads TGTGCCAGCAGTGACCTCATTAATTCACCCCTCCACTTT. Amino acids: CASSDLINSPLHF.

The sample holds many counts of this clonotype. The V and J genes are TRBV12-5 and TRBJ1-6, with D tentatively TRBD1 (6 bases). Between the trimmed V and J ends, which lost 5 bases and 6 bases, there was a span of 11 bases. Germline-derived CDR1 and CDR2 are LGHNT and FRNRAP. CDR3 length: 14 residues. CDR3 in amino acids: CASGIGDTNSPLHF. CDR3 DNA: TGTGCTAGTGGTATAGGGGACACTAATTCACCCCTCCACTTT.

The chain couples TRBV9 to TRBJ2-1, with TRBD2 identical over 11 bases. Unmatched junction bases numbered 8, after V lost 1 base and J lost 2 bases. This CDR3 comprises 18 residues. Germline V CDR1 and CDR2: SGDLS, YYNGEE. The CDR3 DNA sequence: TGTGCCAGCAGCGTACAAGGTAGCGGGAGGGTCACCTACAATGAGCAGTTCTTC. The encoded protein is CASSVQGSGRVTYNEQFF.

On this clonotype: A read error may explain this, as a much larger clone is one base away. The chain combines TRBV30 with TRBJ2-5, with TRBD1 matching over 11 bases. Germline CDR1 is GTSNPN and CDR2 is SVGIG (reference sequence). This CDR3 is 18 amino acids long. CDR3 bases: TGTGCCTGGAGTACCGGGACAGGGGGTCGAGCGGGGCTAGAGGCCCAGTACTTC. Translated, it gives CAWSTGTGGRAGLEAQYF.

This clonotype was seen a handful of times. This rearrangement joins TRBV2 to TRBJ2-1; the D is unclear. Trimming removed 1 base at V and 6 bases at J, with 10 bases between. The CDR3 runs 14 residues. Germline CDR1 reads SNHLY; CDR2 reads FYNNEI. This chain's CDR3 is CASSEGLDINEQFF. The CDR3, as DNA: TGTGCCAGCAGTGAAGGGCTAGATATCAATGAGCAGTTCTTC.

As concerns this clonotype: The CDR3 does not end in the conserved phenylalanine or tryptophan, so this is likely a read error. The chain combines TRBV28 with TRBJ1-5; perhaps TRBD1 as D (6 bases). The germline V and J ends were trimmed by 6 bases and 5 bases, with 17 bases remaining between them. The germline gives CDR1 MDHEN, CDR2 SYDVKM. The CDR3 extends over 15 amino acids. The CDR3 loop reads CASSLSGQQYQPQHL. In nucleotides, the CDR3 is TGTGCCAGCAGCCTCAGCGGACAGCAGTATCAGCCCCAGCATTTG.

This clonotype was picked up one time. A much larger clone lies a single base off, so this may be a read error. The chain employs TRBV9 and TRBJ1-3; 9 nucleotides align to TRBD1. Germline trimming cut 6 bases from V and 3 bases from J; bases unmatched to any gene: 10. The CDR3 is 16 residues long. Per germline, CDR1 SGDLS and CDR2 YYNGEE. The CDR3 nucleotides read TGTGCCAGCAACGCAGGGGACAGGGTGTTTGGAAACACCATATATTTT. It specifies CASNAGDRVFGNTIYF.

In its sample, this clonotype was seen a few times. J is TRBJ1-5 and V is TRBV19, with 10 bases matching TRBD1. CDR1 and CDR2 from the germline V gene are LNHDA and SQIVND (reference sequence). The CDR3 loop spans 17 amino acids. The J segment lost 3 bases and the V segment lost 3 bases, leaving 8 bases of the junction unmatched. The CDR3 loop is CASSMPTGGLPNQPQHF. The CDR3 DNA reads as TGTGCCAGTAGTATGCCGACAGGGGGCCTACCCAATCAGCCCCAGCATTTT.

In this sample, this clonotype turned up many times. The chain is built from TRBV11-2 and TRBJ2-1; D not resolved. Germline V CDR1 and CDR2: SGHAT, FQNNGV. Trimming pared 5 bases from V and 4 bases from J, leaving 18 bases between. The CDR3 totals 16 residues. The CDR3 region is CASSVEIGSPYNEQFF. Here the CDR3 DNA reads TGTGCCAGCAGCGTGGAGATCGGGTCTCCTTACAATGAGCAGTTCTTC.

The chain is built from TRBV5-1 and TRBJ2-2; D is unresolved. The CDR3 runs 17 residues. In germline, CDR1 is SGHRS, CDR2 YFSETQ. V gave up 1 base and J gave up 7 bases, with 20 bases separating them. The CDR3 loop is CASSLKILSRLNGELFF. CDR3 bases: TGCGCCAGCAGCTTGAAGATTTTGTCCCGCCTCAACGGGGAGCTGTTTTTT.

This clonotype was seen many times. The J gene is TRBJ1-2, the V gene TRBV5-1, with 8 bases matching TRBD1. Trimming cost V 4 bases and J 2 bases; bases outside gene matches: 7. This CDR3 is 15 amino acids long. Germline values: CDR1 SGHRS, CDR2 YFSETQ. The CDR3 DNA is TGCGCCAGCAGCCTGGTGGACAGGGCGAACTATGGCTACACCTTC. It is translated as CASSLVDRANYGYTF.

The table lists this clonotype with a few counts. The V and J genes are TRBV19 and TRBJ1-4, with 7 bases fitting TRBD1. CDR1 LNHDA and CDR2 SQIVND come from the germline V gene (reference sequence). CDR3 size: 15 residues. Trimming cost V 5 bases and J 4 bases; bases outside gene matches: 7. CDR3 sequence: CASSPGDRFNEKLFF. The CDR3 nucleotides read TGTGCCAGTAGTCCAGGGGACAGATTTAATGAAAAACTGTTTTTT. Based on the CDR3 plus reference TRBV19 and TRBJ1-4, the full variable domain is DGGITQSPKYLFRKEGQNVTLSCEQNLNHDAMYWYRQDPGQGLRLIYYSQIVNDFQKGDIAEGYSVSREKKESFPLTVTSAQKNPTAFYLCASSPGDRFNEKLFFGSGTQLSVL.

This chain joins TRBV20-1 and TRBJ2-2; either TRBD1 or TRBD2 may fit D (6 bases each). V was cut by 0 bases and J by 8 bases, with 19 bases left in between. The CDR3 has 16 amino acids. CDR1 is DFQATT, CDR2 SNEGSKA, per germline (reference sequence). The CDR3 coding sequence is TGCAGTGCTAGAGATCTCCGTTGGGGGGCGGCTGGGGAGCTGTTTTTT. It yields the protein CSARDLRWGAAGELFF.

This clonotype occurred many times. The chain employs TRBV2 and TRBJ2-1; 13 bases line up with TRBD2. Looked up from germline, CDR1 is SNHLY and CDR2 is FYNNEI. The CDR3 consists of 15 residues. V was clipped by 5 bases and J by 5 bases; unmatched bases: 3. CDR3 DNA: TGTGCCAGCAGTCAACTAGCGGGAGGGCACAATGAGCAGTTCTTC. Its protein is CASSQLAGGHNEQFF.

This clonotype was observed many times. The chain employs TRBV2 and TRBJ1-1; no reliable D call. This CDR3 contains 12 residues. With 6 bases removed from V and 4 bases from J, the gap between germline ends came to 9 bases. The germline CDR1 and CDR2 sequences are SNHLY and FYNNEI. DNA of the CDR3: TGTGCCAGCAGCTTCACCGGCACTGAAGCTTTCTTT. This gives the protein CASSFTGTEAFF.

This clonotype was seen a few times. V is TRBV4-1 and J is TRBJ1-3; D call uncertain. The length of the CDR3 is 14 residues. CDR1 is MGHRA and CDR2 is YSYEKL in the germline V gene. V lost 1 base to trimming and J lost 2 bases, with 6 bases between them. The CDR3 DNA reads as TGCGCCAGCAGCCAAGTGACGCCTGGAAACACCATATATTTT. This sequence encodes CASSQVTPGNTIYF.